These 4 T cell receptor beta chains were sequenced from one sample in a study of T cells after posttransplantation cyclophosphamide. The assay was immunoSEQ multiplex PCR, and TCRdb's table has in-frame clones only and misses some. Of tens of thousands of clones in the sample, about 91% were seen once. The specimen was PBMCs. The receptor source for this set is a woman between 50 and 59 years old in good health and a related stem cell transplant donor.

The genes are TRBV5-4 and TRBJ2-7, with 9 bases lining up with TRBD2. Germline assignment: CDR1 SGHNT and CDR2 YYREEE (reference sequence). Trimming at V came to 3 bases and at J to 2 bases, leaving 9 bases not matched to a gene. The CDR3 has 16 amino acids. DNA for the CDR3: TGTGCCAGCAGCTCGGGACTAGCTGGTAATACCTACGAGCAGTACTTC. Its protein is CASSSGLAGNTYEQYF.

This chain uses TRBV30 with TRBJ1-3, with 8 bases aligning to TRBD1. Germline assignment: CDR1 GTSNPN and CDR2 SVGIG (reference sequence). CDR3 length: 15 amino acids. V was clipped by 0 bases and J by 4 bases; unmatched bases: 5. CDR3 nucleotides: TGTGCCTGGAGTGTCTGGACAGGGTGGGGAAACACCATATATTTT. Translating gives CAWSVWTGWGNTIYF.

The gene calls are TRBV27 and TRBJ2-2; D is undetermined. From germline, CDR1 is MNHEY and CDR2 SMNVEV (reference sequence). Trimming stripped 3 bases from V and 6 bases from J, with 8 bases between. This CDR3 spans 13 amino acids. As DNA, the CDR3 is TGTGCCAGCAGTTTTTTATCCCCCGGGGAGCTGTTTTTT. As protein: CASSFLSPGELFF.

The gene calls are TRBV6-5 and TRBJ1-1; D is possibly TRBD1 (6 bases). CDR3 length: 14 amino acids. V was shortened by 8 bases and J by 1 base, with 14 bases between the two germline ends. Germline lookup yields CDR1 MNHEY and CDR2 SVGAGI. This chain's CDR3 is CASSQGQENTEAFF. In DNA form, the CDR3 reads TGTGCCAGCTCCCAGGGGCAGGAGAACACTGAAGCTTTCTTT.